The clone carrying this T cell receptor beta chain appeared a single time. Its target is unknown. This sample was included in a study of PD-L1 blockade in urothelial cancer. Study information: Across blood samples, T cells had a median count of about 140,000.

Study conclusions and caveats: Those with durable benefit had larger increases in tumor-associated blood clones at 3 weeks.

This CDR3 is built from 13 residues. Germline V gene lookup returns CDR1 MNHEY and CDR2 SVGAGI. Trimming pared 5 bases from V and 5 bases from J, leaving 12 bases between. Assay: immunoSEQ multiplex PCR; the TCRdb copy retains only in-frame clones and omits some. Altogether 120,000 or so clones are present, around 86% being singletons, with the ten largest covering 2.4%. As for time point: peripheral blood 6 weeks after treatment start. Every patient provided from 1 to 8 samples, collected pretreatment and on-treatment. V gene TRBV6-5 combines with J gene TRBJ1-2, with D possibly TRBD1 on 6 matching bases. This specimen consisted of PBMCs, obtained around atezolizumab (anti-PD-L1) treatment. The sequence came from a middle-aged man with urothelial cancer. The CDR3 DNA reads TGTGCCAGCAGTCACCCCCAGGGGTATGGCTACACCTTC. Protein: CASSHPQGYGYTF.